The 14 T cell receptor beta chains presented below share a single source sample, sequenced in a study of T cells in Graves' hyperthyroidism and ophthalmopathy. What was amplified from RNA transcripts were TCR beta CDR3 regions. During a first-round RT-PCR of the TCR CDR3, the HTBI primer set was used. TCRdb processed the multiplex PCR reads anew with MiXCR; each CDR3 protein has one entry. The table lists more than 350,000 distinct CDR3 sequences, nearly 15% of them singletons. The sequencing input was blood. These receptors were collected from a woman aged 55-69 years with Graves' ophthalmopathy.

V usage is TRBV9 and J usage is TRBJ1-6; TRBD1 aligns across 7 bases. This CDR3 region has 16 residues. V was clipped by 0 bases and J by 7 bases; unmatched bases: 7. Germline CDR1 is SGDLS and CDR2 is YYNGEE. The CDR3 loop is CASSVEGTAINSPLHF. The CDR3 nucleotides are TGTGCCAGCAGCGTAGAAGGGACAGCCATAAATTCACCCCTCCACTTT. Full variable domain (outside the CDR3, taken from reference TRBV9 and TRBJ1-6): DSGVTQTPKHLITATGQRVTLRCSPRSGDLSVYWYQQSLDQGLQFLIQYYNGEERAKGNILERFSAQQFPDLHSELNLSSLELGDSALYFCASSVEGTAINSPLHFGNGTRLTVT.

The chain links TRBV28 to TRBJ2-3; 10 positions match TRBD2. CDR3 size: 15 residues. Germline CDR1 and CDR2: MDHEN and SYDVKM. Trimming removed 2 bases from V and 4 bases from J; junction bases left unmatched: 3. Written as DNA, the CDR3 is TGTGCCAGCAGTTTAGCTAGCGGGAGATCAGATACGCAGTATTTT. This codes for CASSLASGRSDTQYF.

This clonotype showed up many times. The genes are TRBV5-6 and TRBJ1-1, with D possibly being TRBD1 (6 bases). Looked up from germline, CDR1 is SGHDT and CDR2 is YYEEEE. The CDR3 consists of 17 residues. V shed 0 bases and J shed 0 bases, with 15 bases lying between them. As DNA, the CDR3 is TGTGCCAGCAGCTTGGAAATAGGGGGGCAGCTGAACACTGAAGCTTTCTTT. It translates to CASSLEIGGQLNTEAFF.

This chain joins TRBV18 and TRBJ1-4; D possibly corresponds to TRBD1 (6 bases). Germline V gives CDR1 KGHSH, CDR2 LQKENI. This CDR3 comprises 16 residues. V was pared by 2 bases and J by 0 bases, with 10 bases between. For the CDR3, the DNA is TGTGCCAGCTCACCATCTCGGACAGCAACTAATGAAAAACTGTTTTTT. Translated: CASSPSRTATNEKLFF. Filled out from reference TRBV18 and TRBJ1-4, the complete variable domain reads NAGVMQNPRHLVRRRGQEARLRCSPMKGHSHVYWYRQLPEEGLKFMVYLQKENIIDESGMPKERFSAEFPKEGPSILRIQQVVRGDSAAYFCASSPSRTATNEKLFFGSGTQLSVL.

The chain has TRBV10-2 and TRBJ1-5, with D maybe TRBD1 (5 bases). CDR1 and CDR2 from the germline V gene are WSHSY and SAAADI. This CDR3 is 16 amino acids long. V lost 0 bases to trimming and J lost 2 bases, with 11 bases between them. The CDR3 DNA reads TGCGCCAGCAGTGAGTCCCGGGGGAAGGGCAATCAGCCCCAGCATTTT. Translated, it gives CASSESRGKGNQPQHF.

This clonotype was picked up many times. V is TRBV9 and J is TRBJ1-1, with D possibly TRBD1 on 6 matching bases. The V gene lost 5 bases and the J gene lost 2 bases, with 13 bases spanning the gap. In germline, CDR1 is SGDLS, CDR2 YYNGEE. The CDR3 extends over 14 amino acids. CDR3 residues: CASRRGGKNTEAFF. As DNA, the CDR3 is TGTGCCAGCAGGAGGGGGGGAAAAAACACTGAAGCTTTCTTT.

The rearrangement joins TRBV10-3 to TRBJ2-6; the match to TRBD2 covers 7 bases. The length of the CDR3 is 16 residues. J gave up 2 bases and V 3 bases, and 4 bases lay outside the gene matches. Germline-derived CDR1 and CDR2 are ENHRY and SYGVKD. The CDR3 region is CAISDTGTTGANVLTF. CDR3 nucleotides: TGTGCCATCAGTGACACGGGGACTACTGGGGCCAACGTCCTGACTTTC.

This clonotype was counted at least ten times. The gene calls are TRBV7-8 and TRBJ2-4; TRBD1 matches 8 bases. J was trimmed by 6 bases and V by 4 bases; bases with no gene match: 11. This CDR3 region has 16 residues. Germline V gene lookup returns CDR1 SGHVS and CDR2 FQNEAQ. CDR3 sequence reads: CASSSRDRRDGNIQYF. The CDR3 DNA sequence: TGTGCCAGCAGCTCCAGGGACAGGAGAGACGGAAACATTCAGTACTTC. The whole variable domain, remainder taken from reference TRBV7-8 and TRBJ2-4, is GAGVSQSPRYKVAKRGQDVALRCDPISGHVSLFWYQQALGQGPEFLTYFQNEAQLDKSGLPSDRFFAERPEGSVSTLKIQRTQQEDSAVYLCASSSRDRRDGNIQYFGAGTRLSVL.

The chain is built from TRBV5-1 and TRBJ2-2, with 11 bases aligning to TRBD2. Germline V gene sequence: CDR1 SGHRS, CDR2 YFSETQ. J was trimmed by 0 bases and V by 0 bases; bases with no gene match: 4. This CDR3 spans 18 amino acids. The CDR3 DNA is TGCGCCAGCAGCTTGGTAGCGGGAGGGCCGCCGAACACCGGGGAGCTGTTTTTT. Its translation: CASSLVAGGPPNTGELFF.

This clonotype has ten or more counts. The rearrangement joins TRBV5-6 to TRBJ2-7; either TRBD1 or TRBD2 may fit D (5 bases each). V was shortened by 4 bases and J by 3 bases, with 11 bases between the two germline ends. CDR1 SGHDT and CDR2 YYEEEE come from the germline V gene. The CDR3 spans 13 residues. CDR3 residues: CASSHGDGYEQYF. As DNA, the CDR3 is TGTGCCAGCAGCCACGGGGACGGCTACGAGCAGTACTTC.

This clonotype was recorded many times. This chain connects TRBV5-1 to TRBJ2-1; 10 bases are shared with TRBD2. Germline CDR1 is SGHRS and CDR2 is YFSETQ. The CDR3 sequence is 15 residues long. The trim removed 7 bases at V and 6 bases at J, leaving 10 bases unmatched. The CDR3 nucleotides are TGCGCCAGCCGTGGACAAGTAGCGGGAGGCAATGAGCAGTTCTTC. Its protein product is CASRGQVAGGNEQFF.

This clonotype came up a few times. V usage is TRBV25-1 and J usage is TRBJ2-7; the match to TRBD1 covers 9 bases. Per germline, CDR1 MGHDK and CDR2 SYGVNS. The ends lost 8 bases at V and 0 bases at J; junction bases unmatched: 8. The CDR3 extends over 15 amino acids. In DNA form, the CDR3 reads TGTGCCAGCCCTCTTGGGACAGGGAGCTCCTACGAGCAGTACTTC. Protein product: CASPLGTGSSYEQYF.

This chain uses TRBV24-1 with TRBJ2-5, with 8 bases aligning to TRBD1. Trimming cost V 3 bases and J 4 bases; bases outside gene matches: 6. CDR3 length: 15 amino acids. Germline V gene lookup returns CDR1 KGHDR and CDR2 SFDVKD. The CDR3 loop is CATSDTWTGRETQYF. In DNA form, the CDR3 reads TGTGCCACCAGTGATACCTGGACAGGGCGAGAGACCCAGTACTTC.

V and J are TRBV7-9 and TRBJ1-6, with 7 bases matching TRBD1. V lost 0 bases, J lost 9 bases, and 5 bases stayed unmatched. The CDR3 runs 15 residues. Germline assignment: CDR1 SEHNR and CDR2 FQNEAQ (reference sequence). CDR3 in amino acids: CASSLADRDSSPLHF. The CDR3 region has the DNA TGTGCCAGCAGCTTAGCAGACAGGGACTCTTCACCCCTCCACTTT.